The T cell receptor beta chain described here comes from a study of T cell clones after liver transplantation. The ends were cut back, 4 bases at V and 0 bases at J, with 5 bases in the middle. CDR3 length equals 13 residues. Germline V lookup: CDR1 SGHRS, CDR2 YFSETQ. Libraries were prepared by immunoSEQ multiplex PCR; TCRdb keeps only in-frame clonotypes and omits some of them. The sample gives 93,000 or so clones, approximately 79% of which show up once; approximately 3% is in the top ten. The TCR was taken from a human patient who received a liver transplant. The graft donor may have contributed some T cells. This rearrangement joins TRBV5-1 to TRBJ1-3; D call uncertain. The specimen comprised CD4+ T cells from blood, sampled approximately 50 months after liver transplant. The CDR3 reads CASSTSSGNTIYF. DNA for the CDR3: TGCGCCAGCAGCACGAGCTCTGGAAACACCATATATTTT. Combining the CDR3 with reference TRBV5-1 and TRBJ1-3 gives the whole variable domain KAGVTQTPRYLIKTRGQQVTLSCSPISGHRSVSWYQQTPGQGLQFLFEYFSETQRNKGNFPGRFSGRQFSNSRSEMNVSTLELGDSALYLCASSTSSGNTIYFGEGSWLTVV.